This T cell receptor (beta chain) was identified during a study of blood T cells in healthy people across ages. A second PCR, run for about 6 to 11 cycles, used a sample-barcoded 5' primer plus a J-beta primer mix. Every single cDNA molecule received a tag from a template-switch adaptor with 12 random nucleotides. TCRdb recomputed calls from the 5' RACE reads with MiXCR, one row per CDR3 protein. The sample yields about 1,600,000 distinct CDR3 sequences, 42% seen once. About this clonotype: This may be a read error, as it is one base from a much larger clone.

The sequencing sample was made of blood. This sequence originates from a woman aged 18 to 35 in good health.

CDR3 nucleotide sequence: TGCAGGGCTGGGGCACTGCAAGAGACCCAGTACTTC. Translated, it gives CRAGALQETQYF. The chain couples TRBV20-1 to TRBJ2-5, with TRBD1 as a possible D gene (5 bases). The CDR3 runs to 12 residues. Germline CDR1 is DFQATT and CDR2 is SNEGSKA (reference sequence).